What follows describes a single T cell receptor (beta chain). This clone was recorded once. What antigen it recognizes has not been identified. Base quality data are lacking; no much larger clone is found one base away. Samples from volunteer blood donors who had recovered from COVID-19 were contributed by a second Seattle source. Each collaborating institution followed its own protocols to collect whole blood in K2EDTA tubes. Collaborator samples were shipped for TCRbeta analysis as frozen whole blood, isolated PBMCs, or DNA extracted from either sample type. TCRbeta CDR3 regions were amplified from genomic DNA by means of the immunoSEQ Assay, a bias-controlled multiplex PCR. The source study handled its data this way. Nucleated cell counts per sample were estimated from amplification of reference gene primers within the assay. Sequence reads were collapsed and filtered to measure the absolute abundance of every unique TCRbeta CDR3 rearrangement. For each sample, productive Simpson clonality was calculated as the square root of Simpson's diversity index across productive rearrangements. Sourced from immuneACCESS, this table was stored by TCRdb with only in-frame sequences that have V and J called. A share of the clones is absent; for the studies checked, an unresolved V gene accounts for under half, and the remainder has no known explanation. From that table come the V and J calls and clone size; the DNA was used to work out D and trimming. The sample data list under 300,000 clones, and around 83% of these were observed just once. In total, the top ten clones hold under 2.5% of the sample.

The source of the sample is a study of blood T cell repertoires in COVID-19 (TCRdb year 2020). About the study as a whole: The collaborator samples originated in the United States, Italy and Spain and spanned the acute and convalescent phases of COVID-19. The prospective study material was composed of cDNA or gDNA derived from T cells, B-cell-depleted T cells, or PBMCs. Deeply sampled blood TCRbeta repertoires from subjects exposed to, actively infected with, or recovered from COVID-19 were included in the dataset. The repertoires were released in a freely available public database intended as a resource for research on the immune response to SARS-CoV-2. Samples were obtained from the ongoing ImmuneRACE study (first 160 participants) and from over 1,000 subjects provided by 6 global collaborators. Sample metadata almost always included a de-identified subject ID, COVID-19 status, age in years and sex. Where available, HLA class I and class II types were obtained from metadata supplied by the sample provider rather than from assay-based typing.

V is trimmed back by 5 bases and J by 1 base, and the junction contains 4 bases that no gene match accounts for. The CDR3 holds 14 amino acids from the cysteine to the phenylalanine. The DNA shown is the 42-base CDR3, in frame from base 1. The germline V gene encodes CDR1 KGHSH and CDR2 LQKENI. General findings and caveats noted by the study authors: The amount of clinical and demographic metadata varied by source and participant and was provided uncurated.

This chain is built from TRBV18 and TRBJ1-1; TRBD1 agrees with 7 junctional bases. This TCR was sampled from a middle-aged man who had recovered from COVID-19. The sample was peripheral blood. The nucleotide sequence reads TGTGCCAGCTCAGCGGGACAGAAGAACACTGAAGCTTTCTTT. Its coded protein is CASSAGQKNTEAFF.